Below are 32 T cell receptor beta chains sequenced from a single sample in a study of T cell responses to AZD1222 COVID-19 vaccine. Profiling relied on immunoSEQ multiplex PCR, and the TCRdb table lists in-frame clones only, not all of them. In the table there are about 160,000 clones, 88% of which are singletons. Material: peripheral blood, obtained 28 days after the second AZD1222 dose. These receptors originate from an adult who received the AZD1222 COVID-19 vaccine.

The gene calls are TRBV3-1 (or the pseudogene TRBV3-2) and TRBJ1-5; D might be TRBD1 (5 bases). Germline values: CDR1 LGHDT, CDR2 YNNKEL (reference sequence). V shed 0 bases and J shed 0 bases, with 18 bases lying between them. The CDR3 is 19 residues long. The CDR3 spells CASSQDPPPPGGSNQPQHF. For the CDR3, the DNA is TGTGCCAGCAGCCAAGACCCACCCCCCCCGGGGGGTAGCAATCAGCCCCAGCATTTT.

The chain employs TRBV9 and TRBJ1-5, with 7 nucleotides matching TRBD1. Losses at the gene ends were 4 bases for V and 5 bases for J; bases not matched to a gene: 9. Per germline, CDR1 SGDLS and CDR2 YYNGEE. The CDR3 extends over 15 amino acids. CDR3 in DNA: TGTGCCAGCAGCCCAGGGGGGTCTAGGGATCAGCCCCAGCATTTT. Encoded protein: CASSPGGSRDQPQHF.

The chain links TRBV18 to TRBJ1-3; the D is unclear. The germline V gene has CDR1 KGHSH and CDR2 LQKENI. V lost 3 bases and J 1 base, leaving 16 bases between the germline ends. This CDR3 has 17 amino acids. CDR3 region: CASSPGIGSDSGNTIYF. CDR3 bases: TGTGCCAGCTCACCCGGGATCGGGTCCGATTCTGGAAACACCATATATTTT.

The rearrangement links TRBV2 to TRBJ1-5, with TRBD1 matching 10 bases. The CDR3 extends over 14 amino acids. Germline V gene lookup returns CDR1 SNHLY and CDR2 FYNNEI. V lost 5 bases, J lost 6 bases, and 4 bases stayed unmatched. The CDR3 region has the DNA TGTGCCAGCAGTCTTTGGGACAGGGGTCAGCCCCAGCATTTT. Protein: CASSLWDRGQPQHF.

The chain carries TRBV4-3 and TRBJ1-2, with D perhaps matching TRBD1 (5 bases). The germline V gene has CDR1 LGHNA and CDR2 YSLEER. V lost 1 base and J 1 base, leaving 16 bases between the germline ends. The CDR3 loop spans 17 amino acids. CDR3 loop: CASSQGGGTSYNYGYTF. The CDR3 nucleotides read TGCGCCAGCAGCCAAGGAGGTGGGACTTCCTATAACTATGGCTACACCTTC.

This clone has a single count. The V gene is TRBV7-9, the J gene TRBJ2-3, with TRBD2 matching over 10 bases. CDR1 is SEHNR, CDR2 FQNEAQ, per germline (reference sequence). The CDR3 is 16 amino acids. Trimming removed 7 bases from V and 2 bases from J; junction bases left unmatched: 9. The CDR3 spells CASTSELAGATDTQYF. The CDR3 coding sequence is TGTGCCAGCACCTCCGAGCTAGCGGGGGCCACAGATACGCAGTATTTT.

This sequence joins TRBV5-6 and TRBJ1-6; TRBD1 is a possible D gene (5 bases). V lost 2 bases to trimming and J lost 7 bases, with 10 bases between them. In germline, CDR1 is SGHDT, CDR2 YYEEEE. The CDR3 extends over 14 amino acids. CDR3 sequence reads: CASSLVGTNSPLHF. As DNA, the CDR3 is TGTGCCAGCAGCTTAGTAGGGACCAATTCACCCCTCCACTTT.

The chain has TRBV5-1 and TRBJ1-1; 7 bases are shared with TRBD1. Germline V lookup: CDR1 SGHRS, CDR2 YFSETQ. The V gene end was trimmed by 4 bases and the J gene end by 1 base; junction bases not matched to a gene: 7. The CDR3 extends over 15 amino acids. As DNA, the CDR3 is TGCGCCAGCAGCCCCTGGACAGGCCAGAACACTGAAGCTTTCTTT. Its protein product is CASSPWTGQNTEAFF.

This sequence joins TRBV27 and TRBJ1-1; perhaps TRBD1 as D (5 bases). The CDR3 is made up of 13 amino acids. Trimming cost V 7 bases and J 11 bases, with 20 bases left between them. The germline CDR1 and CDR2 sequences are MNHEY and SMNVEV (reference sequence). This CDR3 is CASTQTLGTPAFF. CDR3 coding DNA: TGTGCCAGCACCCAAACCCTGGGGACCCCGGCTTTCTTT.

This rearrangement joins TRBV11-2 to TRBJ1-6; TRBD1 might be the D (6 bases). The V end lost 5 bases, the J end lost 10 bases, and 24 bases lay between the germline ends. CDR1 is SGHAT, CDR2 FQNNGV, per germline. This CDR3 spans 17 amino acids. The DNA for the CDR3 is TGTGCCAGCAGCCCTCAGGGGCCGACAGATTTATGGTCACCCCTCCACTTT. It yields the protein CASSPQGPTDLWSPLHF.

The chain is built from TRBV19 and TRBJ2-5; TRBD2 agrees at 8 bases. Germline CDR1 is LNHDA and CDR2 is SQIVND (reference sequence). V shed 6 bases and J 2 bases; nucleotides not matched to a gene: 5. This CDR3 contains 14 residues. CDR3 nucleotide sequence: TGTGCCAGTAGGACGGGGGGGCGACAAGAGACCCAGTACTTC. It is translated as CASRTGGRQETQYF.

The chain links TRBV4-1 to TRBJ2-5; 13 bases align to TRBD2. The CDR3 loop spans 16 amino acids. The J segment lost 2 bases and the V segment lost 3 bases, leaving 3 bases of the junction unmatched. Looked up from germline, CDR1 is MGHRA and CDR2 is YSYEKL. The DNA of the CDR3 is TGCGCCAGCAGCCAGCGACTAGCGGGGGGTCAAGAGACCCAGTACTTC. As protein: CASSQRLAGGQETQYF.

The V gene is TRBV5-1, the J gene TRBJ2-7; 7 nucleotides line up with TRBD2. Germline values: CDR1 SGHRS, CDR2 YFSETQ. This CDR3 comprises 16 residues. With V trimmed by 0 bases and J by 6 bases, 12 bases remained unmatched. CDR3 region: CASSLGVRVGEGEQYF. CDR3 in DNA: TGCGCCAGCAGCTTGGGTGTACGGGTAGGGGAGGGCGAGCAGTACTTC.

The J gene is TRBJ1-6, the V gene TRBV9; D gene ambiguous. From germline, CDR1 is SGDLS and CDR2 YYNGEE. The length of the CDR3 is 17 residues. The V end lost 0 bases, the J end lost 2 bases, and 12 bases lay between the germline ends. CDR3 in amino acids: CASSVGHLSAYNSPLHF. As DNA, the CDR3 is TGTGCCAGCAGCGTAGGACACCTATCAGCCTATAATTCACCCCTCCACTTT.

The CDR3 region is CASSQETLGTDTQYF. In DNA form, the CDR3 reads TGCGCCAGCAGCCAAGAGACATTGGGTACAGATACGCAGTATTTT. The chain uses TRBV4-3 and TRBJ2-3; no firm D call. CDR1 and CDR2 from the germline V gene are LGHNA and YSLEER. V was cut by 0 bases and J by 3 bases, with 10 bases left in between. The CDR3 loop spans 15 amino acids.

The gene calls are TRBV28 and TRBJ1-1; D may be TRBD1 (5 bases). Looked up from germline, CDR1 is MDHEN and CDR2 is SYDVKM. The CDR3 totals 12 residues. V was pared by 4 bases and J by 8 bases, with 11 bases between. CDR3 region: CASSSSDREAFF. DNA for the CDR3: TGTGCCAGCAGTTCCTCAGACAGAGAAGCTTTCTTT.

The chain carries TRBV20-1 and TRBJ2-3, with TRBD2 as a possible D gene (5 bases). CDR1 is DFQATT and CDR2 is SNEGSKA in the germline V gene (reference sequence). This CDR3 has 13 amino acids. V was pared by 3 bases and J by 4 bases, with 11 bases between. The CDR3 DNA follows: TGCAGTGCTAGTGAGGGATTGGCAGATACGCAGTATTTT. Translating gives CSASEGLADTQYF.

The genes are TRBV3-1 (or the pseudogene TRBV3-2) and TRBJ2-5; TRBD2 aligns across 12 bases. The germline V gene encodes CDR1 LGHDT and CDR2 YNNKEL (reference sequence). V lost 1 base and J lost 5; bases outside the gene matches: 14. There are 19 residues in the CDR3. The CDR3 spells CASSQVAGLAGGSKETQYF. As DNA, the CDR3 is TGTGCCAGCAGCCAAGTAGCGGGCCTAGCGGGGGGGAGTAAGGAGACCCAGTACTTC.

This chain uses TRBV5-4 with TRBJ1-5; the D gene is possibly TRBD1 (5 bases). Trimming removed 0 bases from V and 3 bases from J, with 10 bases in between. Germline CDR1 reads SGHNT; CDR2 reads YYREEE (reference sequence). The CDR3 extends over 15 amino acids. The DNA for the CDR3 is TGTGCCAGCAGCTTGGGGGGCCTGCCCAATCAGCCCCAGCATTTT. It yields the protein CASSLGGLPNQPQHF.

The table lists this clone with a few counts. Other DNA sequences of this sample code for an identical CDR3. The chain uses TRBV5-1 and TRBJ1-6; D may be TRBD1 (6 bases). The CDR3 length is 16 residues. V lost 3 bases, J lost 0 bases, and 10 bases lay in between. Germline V gene lookup returns CDR1 SGHRS and CDR2 YFSETQ. The DNA for the CDR3 is TGCGCCAGCAGCTCCCAGGGGAGCTCCTATAATTCACCCCTCCACTTT. The encoded protein is CASSSQGSSYNSPLHF.

This clone was counted a single time. This rearrangement joins TRBV15 to TRBJ1-4; possible D gene TRBD1, 5 bases. CDR1 is LNHNV, CDR2 YYDKDF, per germline (reference sequence). This CDR3 has 16 residues. V lost 2 bases to trimming and J lost 11 bases, with 21 bases between them. The chain's CDR3 is CATSRKVGAFGPKLFF. The CDR3, as DNA: TGTGCCACCAGCAGAAAAGTAGGGGCCTTCGGGCCTAAACTGTTTTTT. The whole variable domain, remainder taken from reference TRBV15 and TRBJ1-4, is DAMVIQNPRYQVTQFGKPVTLSCSQTLNHNVMYWYQQKSSQAPKLLFHYYDKDFNNEADTPDNFQSRRPNTSFCFLDIRSPGLGDTAMYLCATSRKVGAFGPKLFFGSGTQLSVL.

This clone has just one count. This specimen includes other DNA sequences encoding the same CDR3. The chain recombines TRBV9 with TRBJ2-1; the match to TRBD2 covers 7 bases. Germline loops: CDR1 SGDLS, CDR2 YYNGEE. The V and J ends lost 0 bases and 2 bases, in that order; junction bases with no gene match: 2. CDR3 length equals 15 residues. CDR3 region: CASSVGGGPYNEQFF. The DNA of the CDR3 is TGTGCCAGCAGCGTAGGCGGGGGACCCTACAATGAGCAGTTCTTC.

This sequence joins TRBV27 and TRBJ1-2; 9 nucleotides match TRBD1. The ends lost 3 bases at V and 8 bases at J; junction bases unmatched: 16. The germline CDR1 and CDR2 sequences are MNHEY and SMNVEV (reference sequence). This CDR3 is 17 amino acids long. CDR3 bases: TGTGCCAGCAGTTTTTACGCCGGGACAGGGATGAATATCGGCTACACCTTC. It codes for CASSFYAGTGMNIGYTF.

The chain couples TRBV7-2 to TRBJ2-2; D not certain. This CDR3 comprises 14 residues. From germline, CDR1 is SGHTA and CDR2 FQGNSA. V gave up 6 bases and J gave up 3 bases, with 11 bases separating them. The CDR3 here is CASRETGYTGELFF. The CDR3 region has the DNA TGTGCCAGCAGAGAGACTGGATACACCGGGGAGCTGTTTTTT.

The chain employs TRBV4-1 and TRBJ2-6; D is ambiguous. CDR1 is MGHRA, CDR2 YSYEKL, per germline. The CDR3 contains 17 residues. V dropped 4 bases and J dropped 2 bases, with 15 bases sitting between them. The CDR3 DNA follows: TGCGCCAGCAGCCCCCCCCCAGGTCGCACTGGGGCCAACGTCCTGACTTTC. It codes for CASSPPPGRTGANVLTF.

On this clone itself: Other DNA sequences from this sample encode an identical CDR3 as well. The rearrangement joins TRBV12-3 or TRBV12-4 to TRBJ1-6; no firm D call. This CDR3 spans 13 amino acids. Trimming took off 1 base at V and 9 bases at J, with 7 bases between the two ends. CDR3 coding DNA: TGTGCCAGCAGTTTAGGAGGGCGTTCACCCCTCCACTTT. As protein: CASSLGGRSPLHF.

The V gene is TRBV10-3, the J gene TRBJ1-1; the D is unclear. Germline loops: CDR1 ENHRY, CDR2 SYGVKD. CDR3 size: 15 residues. With 3 bases removed from V and 1 base from J, the gap between germline ends came to 12 bases. The CDR3 DNA reads as TGTGCCATCAGTGATGGTGTCCGGGGGAACACTGAAGCTTTCTTT. Translation gives CAISDGVRGNTEAFF.

The chain is built from TRBV5-1 and TRBJ2-2; D gene uncertain. The V gene lost 4 bases and the J gene lost 1 base, with 14 bases spanning the gap. CDR3 length: 16 amino acids. From germline, CDR1 is SGHRS and CDR2 YFSETQ. The CDR3, as DNA: TGCGCCAGCAGCCCGATCAGGACGGGGAACACCGGGGAGCTGTTTTTT. Translated, it gives CASSPIRTGNTGELFF. The variable domain in full, with the rest retrieved from reference TRBV5-1 and TRBJ2-2, is KAGVTQTPRYLIKTRGQQVTLSCSPISGHRSVSWYQQTPGQGLQFLFEYFSETQRNKGNFPGRFSGRQFSNSRSEMNVSTLELGDSALYLCASSPIRTGNTGELFFGEGSRLTVL.

The chain recombines TRBV5-1 with TRBJ1-1; no definite D call. V lost 0 bases to trimming and J lost 6 bases, with 18 bases between them. Germline-derived CDR1 and CDR2 are SGHRS and YFSETQ. The CDR3 runs 16 residues. The CDR3 region is CASSLGVSVFDAEAFF. In DNA, the CDR3 is TGCGCCAGCAGCTTGGGGGTCAGTGTTTTTGATGCTGAAGCTTTCTTT.

The rearrangement uses TRBV5-4 and TRBJ2-3, with TRBD1 as a possible D gene (6 bases). V gave up 2 bases and J gave up 2 bases, with 9 bases separating them. The CDR3 is 14 amino acids. CDR1 is SGHNT, CDR2 YYREEE, per germline (reference sequence). Here the CDR3 DNA reads TGTGCCAGCAGCTTAGCAGGGGACACAGATACGCAGTATTTT. Its protein product is CASSLAGDTDTQYF.

The rearrangement joins TRBV27 to TRBJ1-2, with 7 bases lining up with TRBD1. V dropped 0 bases and J dropped 5; count of bases not matched to a gene: 6. In germline, CDR1 is MNHEY, CDR2 SMNVEV (reference sequence). The CDR3 sequence is 15 residues long. This chain's CDR3 is CASSLSGGGEYGYTF. CDR3 bases: TGTGCCAGCAGTTTATCGGGAGGGGGCGAGTATGGCTACACCTTC.

The DNA for the CDR3 is TGTGCCAGCAGCCAAGAAGTCCCCCCCCGGAGCCAGTACTTC. Protein: CASSQEVPPRSQYF. This chain uses TRBV14 with TRBJ2-5; D remains ambiguous. V lost 0 bases and J lost 10, with 15 bases in between. Germline V gives CDR1 SGHDN, CDR2 FVKESK. The CDR3 totals 14 residues.